The present entry profiles one TCR beta chain with its context. Its cognate antigen is unknown. Losses at the gene ends were 3 bases for V and 6 bases for J; bases not matched to a gene: 10. The CDR3 runs to 17 residues. CDR1 is KGHSH, CDR2 LQKENI, per germline. The data were obtained in a study of cytomegalovirus exposure and HLA in healthy donors. Study-wide findings and caveats: Donors belonging to an Asian-associated ancestry cluster reportedly showed fewer N-insertions in productive TCRs than the roughly 670-donor mean, according to what a later analysis found. Three chains tied to CMV proved CMV antigen-specific in vitro. TCR beta sequences numbering some 17,000 were associated with HLA alleles at 0.05 false discovery rate in a later analysis. Reports showed the classifier diagnosing cytomegalovirus status with high specificity and sensitivity.

The PCR made use of 60 Vbeta and 13 Jbeta primers. Sequenced by immunoSEQ multiplex PCR; TCRdb stores in-frame clones only, minus some. The table shows about 200,000 clones, with around 85% occurring only once. The sequencing sample was made of PBMCs. The sequence came from a girl aged 2 to 9 in good health and CMV-seronegative. The V and J genes are TRBV18 and TRBJ2-2; 10 bases line up with TRBD1. CDR3 bases: TGTGCCAGCTCACCCCATACGCCGGGGACAGGGGCCGGGGAGCTGTTTTTT. Its protein product is CASSPHTPGTGAGELFF. The entire variable domain, with the rest obtained from reference TRBV18 and TRBJ2-2, is as follows: NAGVMQNPRHLVRRRGQEARLRCSPMKGHSHVYWYRQLPEEGLKFMVYLQKENIIDESGMPKERFSAEFPKEGPSILRIQQVVRGDSAAYFCASSPHTPGTGAGELFFGEGSRLTVL.